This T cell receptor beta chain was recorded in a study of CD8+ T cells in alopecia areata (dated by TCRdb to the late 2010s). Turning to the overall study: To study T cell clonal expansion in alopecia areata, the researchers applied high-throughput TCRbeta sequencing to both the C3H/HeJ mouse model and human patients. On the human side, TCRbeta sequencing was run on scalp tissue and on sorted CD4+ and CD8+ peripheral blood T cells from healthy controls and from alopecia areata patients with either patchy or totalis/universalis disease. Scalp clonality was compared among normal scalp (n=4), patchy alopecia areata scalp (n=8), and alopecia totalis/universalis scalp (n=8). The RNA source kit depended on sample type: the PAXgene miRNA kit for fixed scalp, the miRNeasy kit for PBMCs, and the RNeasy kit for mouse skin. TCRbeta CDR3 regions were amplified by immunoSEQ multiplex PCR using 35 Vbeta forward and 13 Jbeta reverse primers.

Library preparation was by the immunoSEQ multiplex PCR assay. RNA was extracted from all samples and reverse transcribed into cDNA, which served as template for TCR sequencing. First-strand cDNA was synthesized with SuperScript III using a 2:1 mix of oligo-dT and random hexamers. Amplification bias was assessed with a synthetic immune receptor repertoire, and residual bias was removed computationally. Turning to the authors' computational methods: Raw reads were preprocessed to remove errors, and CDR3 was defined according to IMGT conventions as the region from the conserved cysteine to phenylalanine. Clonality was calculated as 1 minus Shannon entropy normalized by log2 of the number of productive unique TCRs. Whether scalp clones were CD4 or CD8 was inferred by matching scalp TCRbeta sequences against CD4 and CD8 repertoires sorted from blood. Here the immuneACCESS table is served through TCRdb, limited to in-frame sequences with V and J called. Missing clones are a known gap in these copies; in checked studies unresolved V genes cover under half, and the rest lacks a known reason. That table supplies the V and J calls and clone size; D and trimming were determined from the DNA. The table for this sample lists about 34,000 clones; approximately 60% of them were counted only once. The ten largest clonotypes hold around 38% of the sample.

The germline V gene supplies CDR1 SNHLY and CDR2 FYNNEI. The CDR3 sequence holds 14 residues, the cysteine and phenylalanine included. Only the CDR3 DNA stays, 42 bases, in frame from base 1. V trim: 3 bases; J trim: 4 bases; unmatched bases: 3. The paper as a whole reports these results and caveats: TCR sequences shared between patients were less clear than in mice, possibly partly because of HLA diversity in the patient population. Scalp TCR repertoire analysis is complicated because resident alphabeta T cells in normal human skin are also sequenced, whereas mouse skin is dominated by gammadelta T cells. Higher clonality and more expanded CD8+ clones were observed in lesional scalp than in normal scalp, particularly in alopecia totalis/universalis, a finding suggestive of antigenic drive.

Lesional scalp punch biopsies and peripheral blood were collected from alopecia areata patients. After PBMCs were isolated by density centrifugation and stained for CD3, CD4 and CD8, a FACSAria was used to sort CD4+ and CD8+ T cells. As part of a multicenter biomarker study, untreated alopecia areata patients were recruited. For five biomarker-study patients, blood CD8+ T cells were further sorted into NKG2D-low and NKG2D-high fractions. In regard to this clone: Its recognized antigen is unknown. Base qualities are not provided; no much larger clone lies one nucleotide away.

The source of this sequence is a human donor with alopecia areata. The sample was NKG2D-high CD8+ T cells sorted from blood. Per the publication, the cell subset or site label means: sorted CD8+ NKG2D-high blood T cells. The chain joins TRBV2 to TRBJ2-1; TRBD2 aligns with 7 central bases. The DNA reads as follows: TGTGCCAGCAGTGATGGACTAGGTTACAATGAGCAGTTCTTC. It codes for CASSDGLGYNEQFF.